This TCR beta chain came from a study of blood T cells in healthy people across ages. Findings and limits, study-wide: Roughly linearly, TCR beta diversity per million T cells fell as age increased.

A second 7 to 11 cycle PCR used barcoded and J-beta primers. MiXCR, run by TCRdb on the 5' RACE reads, gives a single entry per CDR3 protein. Seen here are about 640,000 distinct CDR3 sequences, about 53% observed once, and the top ten hold around 37%. This CDR3 is 13 amino acids long. The germline V gene encodes CDR1 SGHAT and CDR2 FQNNGV. The ends lost 7 bases at V and 4 bases at J; junction bases unmatched: 6. Points on this clonotype: Its cognate antigen is unknown.

The receptor comes from a man aged 55 to 69 in good health. V is TRBV11-2 and J is TRBJ2-5; 7 positions agree with TRBD2. The sample comprised blood. The CDR3 bases are TGTGCCAGCAACACGTGGGGGGGAGAGACCCAGTACTTC. Its translation is CASNTWGGETQYF.